Each of the 9 T cell receptor beta chains below was sequenced from the same sample in a study of blood T cell repertoires in COVID-19. Clones were sequenced by immunoSEQ multiplex PCR, and TCRdb holds only the in-frame ones, with some missing. The repertoire includes about 7,200 clones, over 75% of them detected once, and over 20% sits in the top ten. The sequenced material came from peripheral blood. All receptors derive from a human donor in a cohort sampled during active COVID-19.

The chain recombines TRBV7-8 with TRBJ1-6, with TRBD1 matching over 9 bases. Germline lookup yields CDR1 SGHVS and CDR2 FQNEAQ. This CDR3 is 17 amino acids long. V shed 2 bases, J shed 5 bases, and the junction held 7 bases outside the gene matches. The CDR3 nucleotides are TGTGCCAGCAGCTTAAAGGCCGGGACAGGGAATAATTCACCCCTCCACTTT. It encodes CASSLKAGTGNNSPLHF. The complete variable domain, with remaining parts taken from reference TRBV7-8 and TRBJ1-6, reads GAGVSQSPRYKVAKRGQDVALRCDPISGHVSLFWYQQALGQGPEFLTYFQNEAQLDKSGLPSDRFFAERPEGSVSTLKIQRTQQEDSAVYLCASSLKAGTGNNSPLHFGNGTRLTVT.

The chain has TRBV12-3 or TRBV12-4 and TRBJ2-7; D might be TRBD2 (5 bases). This CDR3 is built from 12 residues. V lost 6 bases and J lost 6, with 12 bases in between. The CDR3 region is CASSTSSREQYF. The CDR3 DNA sequence: TGTGCCAGCAGCACTAGTTCACGCGAGCAGTACTTC.

V and J are TRBV9 and TRBJ2-2, with 7 positions matching TRBD1. CDR1 is SGDLS, CDR2 YYNGEE, per germline. J lost 4 bases, V lost 5 bases, and 5 bases had no gene match. The CDR3 runs to 14 residues. DNA of the CDR3: TGTGCCAGCAGAGGGGGCTCGAGCACCGGGGAGCTGTTTTTT. Its translation is CASRGGSSTGELFF.

This clone was seen only a few times. The chain couples TRBV7-2 to TRBJ2-5; TRBD2 is a possible D gene (5 bases). V was trimmed by 4 bases and J by 1 base, leaving 7 bases between them. CDR1 and CDR2 from the germline V gene are SGHTA and FQGNSA. CDR3 length: 13 residues. CDR3 sequence: CASSSGVQETQYF. DNA for the CDR3: TGTGCCAGCAGCTCCGGGGTCCAAGAGACCCAGTACTTC.

Concerning this clone: Within the sample, other DNA sequences also encode this same CDR3. The gene calls are TRBV12-3 or TRBV12-4 and TRBJ2-7; D possibly corresponds to TRBD2 (6 bases). The CDR3 consists of 13 residues. V was shortened by 0 bases and J by 7 bases, with 10 bases between the two germline ends. Written as DNA, the CDR3 is TGTGCCAGCAGTTTAGCGCGTGGGGGGGAGCAGTACTTC. Translated, it gives CASSLARGGEQYF.

This chain joins TRBV7-9 and TRBJ2-3, with D possibly matching TRBD1 (5 bases). Germline lookup yields CDR1 SEHNR and CDR2 FQNEAQ (reference sequence). The CDR3 covers 16 residues. Trimming pared 1 base from V and 0 bases from J, leaving 11 bases between. The CDR3 reads CASSLVGQGSTDTQYF. The CDR3 DNA is TGTGCCAGCAGCTTAGTCGGGCAGGGAAGCACAGATACGCAGTATTTT.

The V and J genes are TRBV6-2 or TRBV6-3 and TRBJ1-3; D gene ambiguous. With 6 bases removed from V and 4 bases from J, the gap between germline ends came to 19 bases. The CDR3 loop spans 16 amino acids. Germline CDR1 MNHEY, CDR2 SVGEGT. CDR3 residues: CASSLGWGVYGNTIYF. The CDR3 nucleotides are TGTGCCAGCAGCCTGGGGTGGGGAGTCTACGGAAACACCATATATTTT.

The chain has TRBV30 and TRBJ2-7; 9 bases are shared with TRBD1. The ends lost 5 bases at V and 2 bases at J; junction bases unmatched: 4. CDR1 and CDR2 (germline): GTSNPN, SVGIG (reference sequence). The CDR3 runs 13 residues. CDR3 DNA sequence: TGTGCCTGGCTTGGACAGGGGCCCTACGAGCAGTACTTC. Amino acid sequence: CAWLGQGPYEQYF.

This clone was seen just once. This rearrangement joins TRBV11-2 to TRBJ2-1; D perhaps matches TRBD1 (6 bases). Germline lookup yields CDR1 SGHAT and CDR2 FQNNGV. The V end lost 5 bases, the J end lost 8 bases, and 13 bases lay between the germline ends. The CDR3 has 13 amino acids. DNA for the CDR3: TGTGCCAGCAGCGAGGAGACAGGTGATGAGCAGTTCTTC. It translates to CASSEETGDEQFF.